This T cell receptor beta chain is drawn from a study of CD8+ T cells in alopecia areata. RNA, once extracted, was reverse transcribed into cDNA for use as the sequencing template. Using immunoSEQ multiplex PCR, the repertoire was profiled, and TCRdb retains in-frame clones only, with some absent. The sample records fewer than 350,000 clones, 58% being singletons. Treatment denoted: oral pan-JAK inhibitor, 5-10 mg twice daily. From alopecia areata patients, lesional scalp punch biopsies and peripheral blood were collected. This clonotype originated in a human donor with alopecia areata. The sample consisted of CD4+ T cells sorted from blood, taken at week 24, from a patient treated with tofacitinib.

The CDR3 DNA sequence: TGTGCCTGGAGTGTGGGCGGCTTCTCCTACGAGCAGTACTTC. The encoded protein is CAWSVGGFSYEQYF. V usage is TRBV30 and J usage is TRBJ2-7; unclear D gene. V dropped 0 bases and J dropped 0 bases, with 9 bases sitting between them. Per germline, CDR1 GTSNPN and CDR2 SVGIG (reference sequence). The CDR3 contains 14 residues.